The 27 T cell receptor beta chains below all came from one sample that was sequenced in a study of blood T cell repertoires in COVID-19. The repertoire was sequenced with immunoSEQ multiplex PCR; TCRdb's copy has only in-frame clones and lacks some. The data contain around 130,000 clones, approximately 84% of them seen just once; the ten biggest clones take up 15% to 20%. Sample: peripheral blood. The receptors originated from a woman in her forties or fifties who had recovered from COVID-19.

The gene calls are TRBV27 and TRBJ2-3; tentatively, D is TRBD2 (6 bases). Trimming removed 3 bases from V and 6 bases from J, with 10 bases in between. In germline, CDR1 is MNHEY, CDR2 SMNVEV (reference sequence). CDR3 length: 13 residues. The CDR3, as DNA: TGTGCCAGCAGTTTTCGAAGCGGGGATACGCAGTATTTT. Encoded protein: CASSFRSGDTQYF.

The rearrangement joins TRBV7-9 to TRBJ1-1; the D is unclear. CDR1 SEHNR and CDR2 FQNEAQ come from the germline V gene (reference sequence). Trimming cost V 5 bases and J 8 bases, with 12 bases left between them. CDR3 length equals 12 residues. This CDR3 is CASSLRAGEAFF. For the CDR3, the DNA is TGTGCCAGCAGCCTGCGGGCCGGGGAAGCTTTCTTT.

This clone appeared a single time. V gene TRBV4-1 combines with J gene TRBJ2-5; 13 nucleotides agree with TRBD2. Germline V gives CDR1 MGHRA, CDR2 YSYEKL. This CDR3 is 16 amino acids long. V lost 3 bases, J lost 4 bases, and 5 bases stayed unmatched. The CDR3 DNA reads as TGCGCCAGCAGCCATGGGACTAGCGGGAATTTAGAGACCCAGTACTTC. It translates to CASSHGTSGNLETQYF.

The rearrangement joins TRBV7-2 to TRBJ1-5, with no clear D. The germline V gene encodes CDR1 SGHTA and CDR2 FQGNSA. The CDR3 runs to 13 residues. V lost 1 base to trimming and J lost 5 bases, with 6 bases between them. For the CDR3, the DNA is TGTGCCAGCAGCTTAGGTCCCGATCAGCCCCAGCATTTT. Translating it yields CASSLGPDQPQHF. Looking up the rest from reference TRBV7-2 and TRBJ1-5 gives the full variable domain: GAGVSQSPSNKVTEKGKDVELRCDPISGHTALYWYRQSLGQGLEFLIYFQGNSAPDKSGLPSDRFSAERTGGSVSTLTIQRTQQEDSAVYLCASSLGPDQPQHFGDGTRLSIL.

The chain carries TRBV7-3 and TRBJ2-3; D is undetermined. The germline V and J ends were trimmed by 5 bases and 2 bases, with 8 bases remaining between them. Germline V gives CDR1 SGHTA, CDR2 FQGTGA. The CDR3 is 13 amino acids. The CDR3 DNA sequence: TGTGCCAGCAGCCGACGGGTCACAGATACGCAGTATTTT. This codes for CASSRRVTDTQYF.

CDR3 in amino acids: CASSPPGLNTGELFF. For the CDR3, the DNA is TGTGCCAGCAGCCCGCCCGGTCTTAACACCGGGGAGCTGTTTTTT. The chain uses TRBV7-2 and TRBJ2-2; D gene unclear. The CDR3 consists of 15 residues. V was trimmed by 5 bases and J by 2 bases, leaving 12 bases between them. The germline V gene encodes CDR1 SGHTA and CDR2 FQGNSA.

The chain has TRBV24-1 and TRBJ2-1; 12 bases are a match to TRBD2. CDR1 is KGHDR, CDR2 SFDVKD, per germline. The CDR3 loop spans 15 amino acids. The V segment lost 7 bases and the J segment 8 bases; nucleotides outside the gene matches: 8. CDR3: CATRETSGSLDEQFF. The CDR3 DNA sequence: TGTGCCACCAGAGAGACTAGCGGGAGTTTGGATGAGCAGTTCTTC.

CDR3 amino acids: CASSRRVYEQYF. DNA for the CDR3: TGTGCCAGCAGTCGCCGGGTATACGAGCAGTACTTC. V is TRBV28 and J is TRBJ2-7; D remains ambiguous. This CDR3 has 12 amino acids. Germline values: CDR1 MDHEN, CDR2 SYDVKM. Between the trimmed V and J ends, which lost 5 bases and 4 bases, there was a span of 9 bases.

This rearrangement joins TRBV9 to TRBJ2-7, with D possibly TRBD1 on 7 matching bases. Trimming took off 3 bases at V and 3 bases at J, with 16 bases between the two ends. This CDR3 region has 15 residues. The germline V gene has CDR1 SGDLS and CDR2 YYNGEE. The CDR3 DNA reads TGTGCCAGCAGCGGCGGGCCAGGGGGGTACTACGAGCAGTACTTC. Translation gives CASSGGPGGYYEQYF.

This chain connects TRBV19 to TRBJ1-5, with 8 bases fitting TRBD1. V trimming: 1 base; J trimming: 4 bases; junction bases outside the gene matches: 3. CDR3 length: 15 amino acids. The germline V gene encodes CDR1 LNHDA and CDR2 SQIVND (reference sequence). The chain's CDR3 is CASSIGRTGNQPQHF. In DNA form, the CDR3 reads TGTGCCAGTAGTATAGGGAGGACAGGGAATCAGCCCCAGCATTTT.

The chain recombines TRBV19 with TRBJ1-1, with 9 bases fitting TRBD1. V shed 4 bases and J 3 bases; nucleotides not matched to a gene: 9. CDR3 length equals 16 residues. Looked up from germline, CDR1 is LNHDA and CDR2 is SQIVND (reference sequence). This CDR3 is CASSKGQGRGYTEAFF. CDR3 nucleotides: TGTGCCAGTAGTAAAGGACAGGGGCGAGGGTACACTGAAGCTTTCTTT.

This clone was seen just once. In DNA, the CDR3 is TGTGCCAGTAGTCCCGGAAGACAGGGGGACTCCTACGAGCAGTACTTC. Amino acid sequence: CASSPGRQGDSYEQYF. This chain joins TRBV19 and TRBJ2-7; the match to TRBD1 covers 9 bases. V lost 5 bases to trimming and J lost 0 bases; unmatched junction nucleotides: 8. The germline gives CDR1 LNHDA, CDR2 SQIVND (reference sequence). CDR3 length equals 16 residues.

CDR3 loop: CASSKATGWNTEAFF. CDR3 DNA sequence: TGTGCCAGCAGCAAAGCGACAGGGTGGAACACTGAAGCTTTCTTT. The rearrangement links TRBV5-5 to TRBJ1-1, with 7 bases fitting TRBD1. Germline V CDR1 and CDR2: SGHKS, YYEKEE (reference sequence). V was pared by 4 bases and J by 1 base, with 7 bases of the junction left unmatched. The CDR3 loop spans 15 amino acids. The full variable domain, with the rest looked up from reference TRBV5-5 and TRBJ1-1, is DAGVTQSPTHLIKTRGQQVTLRCSPISGHKSVSWYQQVLGQGPQFIFQYYEKEERGRGNFPDRFSARQFPNYSSELNVNALLLGDSALYLCASSKATGWNTEAFFGQGTRLTVV.

The chain links TRBV19 to TRBJ1-5; 7 bases are a match to TRBD1. J lost 2 bases, V lost 3 bases, and 1 base had no gene match. The V gene's germline CDR1 is LNHDA and CDR2 SQIVND (reference sequence). The CDR3 has 14 amino acids. CDR3 in DNA: TGTGCCAGTAGTATGACAGGGCGCAATCAGCCCCAGCATTTT. This gives the protein CASSMTGRNQPQHF. Complete variable domain (other parts from reference TRBV19 and TRBJ1-5): DGGITQSPKYLFRKEGQNVTLSCEQNLNHDAMYWYRQDPGQGLRLIYYSQIVNDFQKGDIAEGYSVSREKKESFPLTVTSAQKNPTAFYLCASSMTGRNQPQHFGDGTRLSIL.

The CDR3 DNA sequence: TGTGCCAGCAGCGGGAGACCCACAGATACGCAGTATTTT. Its protein is CASSGRPTDTQYF. V and J are TRBV2 and TRBJ2-3; weak D call: TRBD2 (6 bases). Germline-derived CDR1 and CDR2 are SNHLY and FYNNEI. Trimming took off 6 bases at V and 2 bases at J, with 9 bases between the two ends. The CDR3 contains 13 residues. The full variable domain, its missing parts supplied by reference TRBV2 and TRBJ2-3, is EPEVTQTPSHQVTQMGQEVILRCVPISNHLYFYWYRQILGQKVEFLVSFYNNEISEKSEIFDDQFSVERPDGSNFTLKIRSTKLEDSAMYFCASSGRPTDTQYFGPGTRLTVL.

This rearrangement joins TRBV4-3 to TRBJ2-3; 9 nucleotides agree with TRBD1. The CDR3 totals 15 residues. The germline V gene encodes CDR1 LGHNA and CDR2 YSLEER. With 4 bases clipped from V and 2 bases from J, the junction kept 4 bases outside the gene matches. The DNA for the CDR3 is TGCGCCAGCAGCCGGGGACAGGGCTTCACAGATACGCAGTATTTT. Its translation is CASSRGQGFTDTQYF.

This sequence joins TRBV7-3 and TRBJ1-1, with 7 nucleotides matching TRBD1. Trimming took 5 bases from V and 1 from J; bases not matched to a gene: 4. This CDR3 has 14 residues. Germline loops: CDR1 SGHTA, CDR2 FQGTGA. In DNA, the CDR3 is TGTGCCAGCAGCCAGGGACAGCAGAACACTGAAGCTTTCTTT. Translating it yields CASSQGQQNTEAFF.

V gene TRBV18 combines with J gene TRBJ2-1, with 10 bases that match TRBD2. There are 15 residues in the CDR3. Germline-derived CDR1 and CDR2 are KGHSH and LQKENI. The V segment lost 7 bases and the J segment 6 bases; nucleotides outside the gene matches: 9. The CDR3 coding sequence is TGTGCCAGCTTCACTCCTAGCGGGGGAGGCAATGAGCAGTTCTTC. Protein sequence: CASFTPSGGGNEQFF. Full variable domain (outside the CDR3, taken from reference TRBV18 and TRBJ2-1): NAGVMQNPRHLVRRRGQEARLRCSPMKGHSHVYWYRQLPEEGLKFMVYLQKENIIDESGMPKERFSAEFPKEGPSILRIQQVVRGDSAAYFCASFTPSGGGNEQFFGPGTRLTVL.

J is TRBJ2-1 and V is TRBV4-1, with 10 bases that match TRBD2. This CDR3 is 15 amino acids long. Germline V gene sequence: CDR1 MGHRA, CDR2 YSYEKL. V trimming: 2 bases; J trimming: 5 bases; junction bases outside the gene matches: 3. CDR3 region: CASSQFLAGDNEQFF. In nucleotides, the CDR3 is TGCGCCAGCAGCCAATTTCTAGCGGGGGACAATGAGCAGTTCTTC.

The CDR3 nucleotides are TGTGCCAGCAACTTTCGCGGGGTCTCCTACGAGCAGTACTTC. Translated: CASNFRGVSYEQYF. The chain links TRBV27 to TRBJ2-7, with TRBD2 as a possible D gene (6 bases). V was shortened by 7 bases and J by 0 bases, with 13 bases between the two germline ends. Germline V gene sequence: CDR1 MNHEY, CDR2 SMNVEV (reference sequence). The CDR3 is made up of 14 amino acids.

This chain connects TRBV4-3 to TRBJ1-2; TRBD1 aligns across 9 bases. Losses at the gene ends were 1 base for V and 4 bases for J; bases not matched to a gene: 4. Germline V gene sequence: CDR1 LGHNA, CDR2 YSLEER. This CDR3 comprises 15 residues. CDR3 sequence (DNA): TGCGCCAGCAGCCAAGTCGACAGGGGGGGCTATGGCTACACCTTC. It specifies CASSQVDRGGYGYTF.

This sequence joins TRBV7-6 and TRBJ2-3, with 8 bases identical to TRBD2. The V segment lost 0 bases and the J segment 5 bases; nucleotides outside the gene matches: 4. The CDR3 is made up of 15 amino acids. The germline gives CDR1 SGHVS, CDR2 FNYEAQ. The CDR3 here is CASSLAPREEDTQYF. CDR3 bases: TGTGCCAGCAGCTTAGCCCCGCGGGAGGAAGATACGCAGTATTTT.

V usage is TRBV15 and J usage is TRBJ2-7; D may be TRBD2 (5 bases). The V end lost 3 bases, the J end lost 0 bases, and 15 bases lay between the germline ends. The germline V gene has CDR1 LNHNV and CDR2 YYDKDF (reference sequence). The CDR3 runs 16 residues. CDR3 nucleotide sequence: TGTGCCACCAGCAGGATACCGAAGCGGACCTCCTACGAGCAGTACTTC. This encodes CATSRIPKRTSYEQYF.

This chain connects TRBV3-1 (or the pseudogene TRBV3-2) to TRBJ2-5, with 10 bases that match TRBD1. Per germline, CDR1 LGHDT and CDR2 YNNKEL (reference sequence). Trimming at V came to 3 bases and at J to 5 bases, leaving 6 bases not matched to a gene. The length of the CDR3 is 15 residues. CDR3 nucleotide sequence: TGTGCCAGCAGCCAGGTGACAGGGGGCTGGGAGACCCAGTACTTC. It is translated as CASSQVTGGWETQYF.

The chain couples TRBV4-2 to TRBJ2-4; D is possibly TRBD1 (5 bases). The CDR3 totals 16 residues. The germline gives CDR1 LGHNA, CDR2 YNFKEQ. V gave up 3 bases and J gave up 0 bases, with 12 bases separating them. CDR3 nucleotides: TGTGCCAGCAGCCAGGCTTTAAGGGGAGCCAAAAACATTCAGTACTTC. It yields the protein CASSQALRGAKNIQYF.

The rearrangement links TRBV19 to TRBJ1-1; no clear D gene. V lost 6 bases and J 5 bases, leaving 19 bases between the germline ends. The CDR3 is 15 amino acids. Per germline, CDR1 LNHDA and CDR2 SQIVND (reference sequence). In DNA, the CDR3 is TGTGCCAGTAGGGTCAGTGGGAGGGCTCTGACTGAAGCTTTCTTT. It is translated as CASRVSGRALTEAFF.

The chain is built from TRBV30 and TRBJ1-6, with D uncertain. The CDR3 sequence is 15 residues long. The germline V gene encodes CDR1 GTSNPN and CDR2 SVGIG (reference sequence). V lost 8 bases and J lost 0, with 14 bases in between. The CDR3 loop is CAGRLASSYNSPLHF. DNA for the CDR3: TGTGCCGGAAGACTTGCGAGCTCCTATAATTCACCCCTCCACTTT.